Here is one T cell receptor beta chain with its context. The data stem from a study of blood T cell repertoires in COVID-19. The CDR3 is made up of 14 amino acids. The V gene's germline CDR1 is SGHRS and CDR2 YFSETQ. The V gene end was trimmed by 4 bases and the J gene end by 4 bases; junction bases not matched to a gene: 6. The repertoire was sequenced with immunoSEQ multiplex PCR; TCRdb's copy has only in-frame clones and lacks some. The data show 80,000 or so clones, 70% to 90% seen once. The TCR was taken from a man between 60 and 75 years old with COVID-19, enrolled during active disease. Sequenced input: peripheral blood. The chain couples TRBV5-1 to TRBJ1-2; 8 nucleotides align to TRBD1. As DNA, the CDR3 is TGCGCCAGCAGCACGGACAGGGTTCTCTATGGCTACACCTTC. Amino acids: CASSTDRVLYGYTF.